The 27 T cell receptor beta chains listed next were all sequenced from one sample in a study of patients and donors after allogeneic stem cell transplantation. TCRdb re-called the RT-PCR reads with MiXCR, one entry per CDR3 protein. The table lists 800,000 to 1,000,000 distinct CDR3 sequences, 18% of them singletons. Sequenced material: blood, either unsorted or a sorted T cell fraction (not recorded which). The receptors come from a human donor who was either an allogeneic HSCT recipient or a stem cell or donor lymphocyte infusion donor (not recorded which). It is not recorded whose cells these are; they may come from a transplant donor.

CDR3 sequence reads: CASSLSGTFRDTQYF. As DNA, the CDR3 is TGTGCCAGCAGCTTGTCGGGGACTTTCCGGGATACGCAGTATTTT. The J gene is TRBJ2-3, the V gene TRBV5-6, with D possibly matching TRBD2 (6 bases). The CDR3 runs 15 residues. V shed 1 base and J shed 6 bases, with 15 bases lying between them. Germline V CDR1 and CDR2: SGHDT, YYEEEE.

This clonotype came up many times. CDR3 DNA: TGCAGTGCTAGAGGACAGGGGAAGGGATTGTCCTACGAGCAGTACTTC. Amino acid sequence: CSARGQGKGLSYEQYF. The chain combines TRBV20-1 with TRBJ2-7; TRBD1 matches at 8 bases. Germline V lookup: CDR1 DFQATT, CDR2 SNEGSKA (reference sequence). The CDR3 consists of 16 residues. Trimming took 1 base from V and 1 from J; bases not matched to a gene: 9.

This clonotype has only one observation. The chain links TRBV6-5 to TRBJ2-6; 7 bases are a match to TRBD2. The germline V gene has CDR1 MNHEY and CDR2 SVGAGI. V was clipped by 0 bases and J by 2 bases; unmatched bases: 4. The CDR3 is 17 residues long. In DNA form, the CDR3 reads TGTGCCAGCAGTTACTCGCCGGGGAGGGCTGGGGCCAACGTCCTGACTTTC. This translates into CASSYSPGRAGANVLTF.

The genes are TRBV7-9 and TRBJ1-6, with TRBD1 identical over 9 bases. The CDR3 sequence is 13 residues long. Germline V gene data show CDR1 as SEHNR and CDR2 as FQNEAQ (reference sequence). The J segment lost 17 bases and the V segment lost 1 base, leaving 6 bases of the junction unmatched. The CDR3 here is CASSLVAGTGIHF. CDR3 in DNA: TGTGCCAGCAGCTTAGTGGCCGGGACAGGGATCCACTTT. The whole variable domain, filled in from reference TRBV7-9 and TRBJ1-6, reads DTGVSQNPRHKITKRGQNVTFRCDPISEHNRLYWYRQTLGQGPEFLTYFQNEAQLEKSRLLSDRFSAERPKGSFSTLEIQRTEQGDSAMYLCASSLVAGTGIHFGNGTRLTVT.

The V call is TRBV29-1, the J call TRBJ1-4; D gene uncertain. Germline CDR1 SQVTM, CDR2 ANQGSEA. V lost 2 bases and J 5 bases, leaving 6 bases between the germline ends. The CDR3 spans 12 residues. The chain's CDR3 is CSVESRNEKLFF. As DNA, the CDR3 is TGCAGCGTTGAAAGCAGGAATGAAAAACTGTTTTTT.

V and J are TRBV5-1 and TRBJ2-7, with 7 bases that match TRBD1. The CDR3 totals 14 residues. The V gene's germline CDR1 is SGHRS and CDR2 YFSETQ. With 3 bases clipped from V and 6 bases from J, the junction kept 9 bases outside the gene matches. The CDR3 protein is CASSYGTVAVEQYF. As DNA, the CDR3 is TGCGCCAGCAGCTATGGGACAGTGGCGGTCGAGCAGTACTTC.

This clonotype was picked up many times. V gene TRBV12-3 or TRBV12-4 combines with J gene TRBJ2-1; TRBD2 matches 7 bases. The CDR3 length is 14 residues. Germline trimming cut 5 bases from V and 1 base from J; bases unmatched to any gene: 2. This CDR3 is CASSQRGSYNEQFF. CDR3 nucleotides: TGTGCCAGCAGTCAGCGGGGTTCCTACAATGAGCAGTTCTTC.

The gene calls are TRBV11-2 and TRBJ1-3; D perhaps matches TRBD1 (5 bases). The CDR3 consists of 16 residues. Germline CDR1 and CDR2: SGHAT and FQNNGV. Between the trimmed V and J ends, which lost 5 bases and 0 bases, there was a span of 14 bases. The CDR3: CASSPPGPNSGNTIYF. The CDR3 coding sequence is TGTGCCAGCAGCCCACCGGGGCCTAACTCTGGAAACACCATATATTTT.

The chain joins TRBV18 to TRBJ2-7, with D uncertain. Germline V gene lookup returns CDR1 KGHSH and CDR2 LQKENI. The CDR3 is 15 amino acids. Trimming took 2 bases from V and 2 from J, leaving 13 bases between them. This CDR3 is CASSPRVVGPYEQYF. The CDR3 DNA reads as TGTGCCAGCTCACCAAGAGTAGTGGGTCCCTACGAGCAGTACTTC.

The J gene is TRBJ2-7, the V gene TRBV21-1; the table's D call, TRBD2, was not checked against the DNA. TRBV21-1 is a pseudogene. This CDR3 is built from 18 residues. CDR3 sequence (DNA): TGTGCCAGCAGCACACTAACTAGCGGGGGGGCCTGGTTGTACGAGCAGTACTTC. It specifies CASSTLTSGGAWLYEQYF.

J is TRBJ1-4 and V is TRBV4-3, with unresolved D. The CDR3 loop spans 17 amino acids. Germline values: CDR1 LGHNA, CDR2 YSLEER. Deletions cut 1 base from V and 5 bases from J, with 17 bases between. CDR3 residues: CASSQGPAAGLNEKLFF. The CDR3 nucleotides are TGCGCCAGCAGCCAAGGCCCCGCGGCAGGTTTAAATGAAAAACTGTTTTTT.

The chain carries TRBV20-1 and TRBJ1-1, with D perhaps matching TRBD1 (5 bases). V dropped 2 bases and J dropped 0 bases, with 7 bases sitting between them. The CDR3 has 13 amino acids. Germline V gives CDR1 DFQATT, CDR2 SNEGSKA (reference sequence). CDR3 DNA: TGCAGTGCTAGAAAGGGGATGAACACTGAAGCTTTCTTT. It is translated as CSARKGMNTEAFF.

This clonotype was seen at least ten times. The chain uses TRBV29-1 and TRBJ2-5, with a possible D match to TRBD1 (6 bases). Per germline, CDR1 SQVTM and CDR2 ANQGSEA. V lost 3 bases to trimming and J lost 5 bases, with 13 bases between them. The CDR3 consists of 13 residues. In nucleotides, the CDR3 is TGCAGCGTTGATAGAACAGGGAAGGAGACCCAGTACTTC. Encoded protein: CSVDRTGKETQYF.

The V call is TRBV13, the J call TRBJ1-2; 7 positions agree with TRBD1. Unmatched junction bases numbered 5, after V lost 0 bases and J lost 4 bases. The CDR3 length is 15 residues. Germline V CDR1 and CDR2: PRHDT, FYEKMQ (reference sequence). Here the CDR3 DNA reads TGTGCCAGCAGCTTAGGAGGGGGCAAGTCCTATGGCTACACCTTC. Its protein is CASSLGGGKSYGYTF.

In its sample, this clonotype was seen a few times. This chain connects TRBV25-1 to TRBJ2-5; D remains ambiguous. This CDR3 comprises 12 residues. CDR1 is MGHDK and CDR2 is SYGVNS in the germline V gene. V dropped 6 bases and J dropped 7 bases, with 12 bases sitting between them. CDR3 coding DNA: TGTGCCAGCAGCCTTTTGGTGGGGACCCAGTACTTC. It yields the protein CASSLLVGTQYF. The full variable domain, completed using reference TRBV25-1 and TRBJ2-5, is EADIYQTPRYLVIGTGKKITLECSQTMGHDKMYWYQQDPGMELHLIHYSYGVNSTEKGDLSSESTVSRIRTEHFPLTLESARPSHTSQYLCASSLLVGTQYFGPGTRLLVL.

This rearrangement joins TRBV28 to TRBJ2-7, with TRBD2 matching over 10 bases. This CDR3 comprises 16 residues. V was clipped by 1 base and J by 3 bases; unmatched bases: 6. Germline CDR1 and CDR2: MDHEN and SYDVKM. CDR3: CASSLLASGRVYEQYF. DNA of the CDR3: TGTGCCAGCAGTTTATTGGCTAGCGGGAGAGTCTACGAGCAGTACTTC.

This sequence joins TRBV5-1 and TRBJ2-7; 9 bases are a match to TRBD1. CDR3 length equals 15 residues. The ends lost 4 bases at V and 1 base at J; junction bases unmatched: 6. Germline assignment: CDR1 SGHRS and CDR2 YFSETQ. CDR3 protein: CASSHGTGTSYEQYF. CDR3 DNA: TGCGCCAGCAGCCACGGGACAGGGACGTCCTACGAGCAGTACTTC.

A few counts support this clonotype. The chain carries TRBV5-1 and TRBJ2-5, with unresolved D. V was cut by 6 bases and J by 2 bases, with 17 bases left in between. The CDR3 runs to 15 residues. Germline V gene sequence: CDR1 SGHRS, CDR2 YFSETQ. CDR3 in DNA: TGCGCCAGCACCCGTGGGCCTACGAGGCAAGAGACCCAGTACTTC. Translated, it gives CASTRGPTRQETQYF.

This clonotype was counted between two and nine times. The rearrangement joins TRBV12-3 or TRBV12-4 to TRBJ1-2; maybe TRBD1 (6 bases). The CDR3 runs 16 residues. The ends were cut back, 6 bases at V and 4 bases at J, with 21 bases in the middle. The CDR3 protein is CASSLDRSYPTYGYTF. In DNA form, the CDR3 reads TGTGCCAGCAGCCTCGACAGGAGCTACCCGACCTATGGCTACACCTTC.

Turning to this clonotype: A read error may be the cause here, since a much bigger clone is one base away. This CDR3 is CGAREGGSPRDEQFF. CDR3 DNA: TGCGGTGCTAGAGAGGGCGGGAGCCCCCGCGATGAGCAGTTCTTC. The rearrangement links TRBV20-1 to TRBJ2-1; 7 bases are shared with TRBD2. From germline, CDR1 is DFQATT and CDR2 SNEGSKA (reference sequence). The CDR3 loop spans 15 amino acids.

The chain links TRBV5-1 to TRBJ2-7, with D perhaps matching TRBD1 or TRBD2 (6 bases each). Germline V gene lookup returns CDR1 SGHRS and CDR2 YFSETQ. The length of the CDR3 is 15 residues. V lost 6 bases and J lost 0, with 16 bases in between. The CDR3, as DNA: TGCGCCAGCATGAGGGGGGACCTGAGCTCCTACGAGCAGTACTTC. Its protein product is CASMRGDLSSYEQYF. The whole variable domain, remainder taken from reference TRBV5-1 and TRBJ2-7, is KAGVTQTPRYLIKTRGQQVTLSCSPISGHRSVSWYQQTPGQGLQFLFEYFSETQRNKGNFPGRFSGRQFSNSRSEMNVSTLELGDSALYLCASMRGDLSSYEQYFGPGTRLTVT.

This CDR3 reads CASTGRDSPYEQYF. CDR3 coding DNA: TGTGCCAGCACGGGAAGGGACAGTCCCTACGAGCAGTACTTC. This sequence joins TRBV2 and TRBJ2-7; 7 bases align to TRBD1. The V and J ends lost 7 bases and 2 bases, in that order; junction bases with no gene match: 8. Germline-derived CDR1 and CDR2 are SNHLY and FYNNEI. This CDR3 has 14 amino acids.

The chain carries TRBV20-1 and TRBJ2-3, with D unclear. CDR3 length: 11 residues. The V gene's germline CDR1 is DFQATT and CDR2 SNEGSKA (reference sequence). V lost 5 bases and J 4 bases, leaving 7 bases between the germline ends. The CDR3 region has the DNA TGCAGTGCTCCGAAAGCAGATACGCAGTATTTT. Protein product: CSAPKADTQYF.

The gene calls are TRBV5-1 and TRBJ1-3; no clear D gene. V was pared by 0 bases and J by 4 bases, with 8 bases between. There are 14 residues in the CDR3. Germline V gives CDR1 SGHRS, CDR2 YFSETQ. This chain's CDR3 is CASSLEPTGNTIYF. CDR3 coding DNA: TGCGCCAGCAGCTTGGAACCCACCGGAAACACCATATATTTT.

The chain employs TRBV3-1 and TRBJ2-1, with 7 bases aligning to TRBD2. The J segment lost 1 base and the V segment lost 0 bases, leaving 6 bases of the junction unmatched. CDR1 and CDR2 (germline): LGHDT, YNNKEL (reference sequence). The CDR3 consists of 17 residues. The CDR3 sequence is CASSQDTLAESYNEQFF. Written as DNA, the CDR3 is TGTGCCAGCAGCCAAGATACCCTAGCGGAATCCTACAATGAGCAGTTCTTC.

CDR3 residues: CASSEWAGVTGELFF. CDR3 coding DNA: TGTGCCAGCAGTGAATGGGCGGGAGTCACCGGGGAGCTGTTTTTT. The J gene is TRBJ2-2, the V gene TRBV25-1, with 7 positions matching TRBD2. The CDR3 has 15 amino acids. Trimming cost V 1 base and J 4 bases; bases outside gene matches: 3. Germline-derived CDR1 and CDR2 are MGHDK and SYGVNS.

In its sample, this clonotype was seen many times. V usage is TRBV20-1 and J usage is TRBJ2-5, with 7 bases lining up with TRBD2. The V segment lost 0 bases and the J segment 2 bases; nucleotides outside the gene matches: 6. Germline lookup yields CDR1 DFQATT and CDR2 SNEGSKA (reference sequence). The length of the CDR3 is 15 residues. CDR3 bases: TGCAGTGCTAGAGAGGGGGGGAGTTGGCAAGAGACCCAGTACTTC. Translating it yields CSAREGGSWQETQYF.